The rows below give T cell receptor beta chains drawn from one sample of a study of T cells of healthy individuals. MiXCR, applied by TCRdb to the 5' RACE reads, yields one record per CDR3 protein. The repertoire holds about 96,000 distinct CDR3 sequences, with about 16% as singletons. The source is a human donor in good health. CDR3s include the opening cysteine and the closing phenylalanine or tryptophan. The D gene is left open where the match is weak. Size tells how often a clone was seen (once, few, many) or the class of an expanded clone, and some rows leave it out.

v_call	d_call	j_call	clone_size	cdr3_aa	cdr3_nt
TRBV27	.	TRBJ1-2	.	CASSLSQNYGYTF	TGTGCCAGCAGTTTAAGTCAGAACTATGGCTACACCTTC
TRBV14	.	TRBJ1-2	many	CASSQAAGAPYGYTF	TGTGCCAGCAGCCAAGCAGCCGGGGCGCCCTATGGCTACACCTTC
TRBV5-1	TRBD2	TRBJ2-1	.	CASSLAATSGGSAPDNEQFF	TGCGCCAGCAGCTTGGCCGCGACTAGCGGGGGGTCCGCCCCCGACAATGAGCAGTTCTTC
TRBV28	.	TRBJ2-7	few	CASSSNRVSRVQYF	TGTGCCAGCAGTTCCAATAGGGTATCTCGGGTGCAGTACTTC
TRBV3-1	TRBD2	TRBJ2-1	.	CASSRLAGENEQFF	TGTGCCAGCAGCCGACTAGCGGGAGAGAATGAGCAGTTCTTC
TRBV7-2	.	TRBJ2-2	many	CASSAGHNGELFF	TGTGCCAGCAGCGCCGGGCACAACGGGGAGCTGTTTTTT
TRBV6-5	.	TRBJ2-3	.	CASSVQGADTQYF	TGTGCCAGCAGCGTCCAGGGAGCAGATACGCAGTATTTT
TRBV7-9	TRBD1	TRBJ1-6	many	CASSPQGETLHF	TGTGCCAGCAGCCCACAGGGGGAGACCCTCCACTTT
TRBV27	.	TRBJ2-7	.	CASSLGQEQYF	TGTGCCAGCAGTCTCGGACAGGAGCAGTACTTC
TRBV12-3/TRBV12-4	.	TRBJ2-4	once	CASSLGSELAKNIQYF	TGTGCCAGCAGTTTAGGAAGCGAGCTAGCCAAAAACATTCAGTACTTC
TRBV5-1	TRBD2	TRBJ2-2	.	CASRRLAENTGELFF	TGCGCCAGCAGGCGGCTAGCGGAGAACACCGGGGAGCTGTTTTTT
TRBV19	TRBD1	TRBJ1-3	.	CASSSTWDSGSGNTIYF	TGTGCCAGTAGTAGCACCTGGGACAGCGGCTCTGGAAACACCATATATTTT
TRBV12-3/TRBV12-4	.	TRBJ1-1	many	CASSQDSVNTEAFF	TGTGCCAGCAGCCAGGACAGCGTGAACACTGAAGCTTTCTTT
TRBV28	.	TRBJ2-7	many	CASSPTRQLLFPYEQYF	TGTGCCAGCAGTCCTACCCGACAGCTCCTCTTCCCTTACGAGCAGTACTTC
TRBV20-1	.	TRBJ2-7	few	CSVLSRSGAPFYEQYF	TGCAGTGTGCTCTCTAGAAGCGGAGCCCCGTTCTACGAGCAGTACTTC
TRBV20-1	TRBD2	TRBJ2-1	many	CSARELAVYNEQFF	TGCAGTGCTAGAGAGCTAGCGGTCTACAATGAGCAGTTCTTC
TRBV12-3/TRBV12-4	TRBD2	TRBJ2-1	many	CASTKQFAGGVMDEQFF	TGTGCCAGCACCAAACAGTTCGCGGGGGGGGTCATGGATGAGCAGTTCTTC
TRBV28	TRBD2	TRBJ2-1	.	CANSGGLGGSFNEQFF	TGTGCCAACAGTGGCGGACTTGGCGGGAGTTTCAATGAGCAGTTCTTC